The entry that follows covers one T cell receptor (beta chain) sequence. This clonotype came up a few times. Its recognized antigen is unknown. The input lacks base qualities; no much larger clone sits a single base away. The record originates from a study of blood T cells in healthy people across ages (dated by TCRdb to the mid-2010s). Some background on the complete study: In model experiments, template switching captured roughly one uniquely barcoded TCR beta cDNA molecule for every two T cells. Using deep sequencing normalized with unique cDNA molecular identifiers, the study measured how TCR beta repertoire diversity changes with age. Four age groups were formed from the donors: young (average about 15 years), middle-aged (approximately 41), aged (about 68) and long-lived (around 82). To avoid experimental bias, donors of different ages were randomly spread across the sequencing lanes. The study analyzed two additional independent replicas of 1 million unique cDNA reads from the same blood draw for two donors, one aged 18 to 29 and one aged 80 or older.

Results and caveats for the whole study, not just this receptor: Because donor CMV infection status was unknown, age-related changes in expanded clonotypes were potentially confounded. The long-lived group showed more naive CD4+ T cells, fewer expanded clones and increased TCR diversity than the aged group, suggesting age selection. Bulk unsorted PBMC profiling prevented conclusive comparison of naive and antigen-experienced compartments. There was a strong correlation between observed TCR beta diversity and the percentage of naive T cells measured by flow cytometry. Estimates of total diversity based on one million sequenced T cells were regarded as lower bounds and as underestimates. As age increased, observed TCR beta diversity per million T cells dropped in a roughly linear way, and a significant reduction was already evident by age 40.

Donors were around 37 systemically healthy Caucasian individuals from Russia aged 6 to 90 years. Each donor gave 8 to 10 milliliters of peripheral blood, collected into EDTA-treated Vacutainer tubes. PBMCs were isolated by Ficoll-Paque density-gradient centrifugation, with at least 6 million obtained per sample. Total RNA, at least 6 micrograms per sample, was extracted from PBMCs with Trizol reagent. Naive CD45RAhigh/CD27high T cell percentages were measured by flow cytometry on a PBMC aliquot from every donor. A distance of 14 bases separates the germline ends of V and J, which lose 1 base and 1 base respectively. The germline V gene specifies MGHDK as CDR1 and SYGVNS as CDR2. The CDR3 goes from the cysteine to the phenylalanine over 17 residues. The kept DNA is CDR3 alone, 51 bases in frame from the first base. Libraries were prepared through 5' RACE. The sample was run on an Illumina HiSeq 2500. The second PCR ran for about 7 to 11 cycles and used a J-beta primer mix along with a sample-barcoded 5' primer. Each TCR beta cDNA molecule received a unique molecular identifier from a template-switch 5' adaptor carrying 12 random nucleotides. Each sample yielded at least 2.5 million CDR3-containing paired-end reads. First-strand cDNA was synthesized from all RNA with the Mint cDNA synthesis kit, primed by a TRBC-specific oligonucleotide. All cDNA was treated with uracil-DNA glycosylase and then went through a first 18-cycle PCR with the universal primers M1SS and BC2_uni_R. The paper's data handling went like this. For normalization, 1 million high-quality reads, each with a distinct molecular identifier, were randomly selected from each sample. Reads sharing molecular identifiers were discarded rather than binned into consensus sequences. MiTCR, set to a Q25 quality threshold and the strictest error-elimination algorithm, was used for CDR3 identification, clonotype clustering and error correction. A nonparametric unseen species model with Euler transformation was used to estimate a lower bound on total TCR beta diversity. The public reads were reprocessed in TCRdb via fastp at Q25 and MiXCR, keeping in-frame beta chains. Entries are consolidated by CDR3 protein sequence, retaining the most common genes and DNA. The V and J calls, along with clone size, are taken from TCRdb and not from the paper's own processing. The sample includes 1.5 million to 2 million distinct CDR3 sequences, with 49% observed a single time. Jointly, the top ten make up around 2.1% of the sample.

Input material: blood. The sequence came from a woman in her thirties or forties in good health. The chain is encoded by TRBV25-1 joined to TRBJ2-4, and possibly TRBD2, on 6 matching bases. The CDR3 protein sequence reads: CASSESRLGGAKNIQYF. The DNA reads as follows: TGTGCCAGCAGTGAATCGAGACTGGGAGGTGCCAAAAACATTCAGTACTTC.